This T cell receptor beta chain is drawn from a study of cytomegalovirus exposure and HLA in healthy donors. Primers for the PCR totalled 60 Vbeta and 13 Jbeta. Some clones are missing from TCRdb's copy, which holds only in-frame ones; the method was immunoSEQ multiplex PCR. The sample carries 120,000 or so clones, 65% to 80% recorded once. The germline V gene encodes CDR1 SQVTM and CDR2 ANQGSEA. V dropped 7 bases and J dropped 5; count of bases not matched to a gene: 8. The length of the CDR3 is 15 residues. Broader study findings: Exclusion as indistinguishable affected some V segments, including TRBV6-2 and TRBV6-3. What was likely a sequencing artifact was a cluster of highly shared sequence variants.

As regards this clone: Its antigen is still unknown.

The chain links TRBV29-1 to TRBJ2-2, with 12 bases that match TRBD1. The sequenced material came from PBMCs. This TCR was sampled from a young man in good health and CMV-seronegative. CDR3 amino acids: CSAIGTGGATGELFF. The DNA for the CDR3 is TGCAGCGCGATTGGGACAGGGGGCGCGACCGGGGAGCTGTTTTTT.